The rows below give T cell receptor beta chains drawn from one sample of a study of blood T cells in healthy people across ages. MiXCR, applied by TCRdb to the 5' RACE reads, yields one record per CDR3 protein. This sample yields hundreds of thousands of distinct CDR3 sequences, of which just over 55% are seen a single time; around 25% belongs to the top ten. Sequenced sample: blood. The receptors shown here come from a man aged 40-49 years in good health. The CDR3 runs from the conserved cysteine through the conserved F or W. A D gene is named only where the DNA matches it firmly. Some rows mark clone size as missing; the rest say once, few, many or name a class of expanded clone.

NA,TRBV7-9,15,TRBJ1-6,TRBD1,CASSSGQGNNSPLHF,TGTGCCAGCAGCTCCGGACAGGGAAACAATTCACCCCTCCACTTT
once,TRBV7-9,13,TRBJ2-5,NA,CASSTTGLNEQYF,TGTGCCAGCAGCACTACGGGGCTAAATGAGCAGTACTTC
NA,TRBV28,14,TRBJ2-7,NA,CASSLIERRYEQYF,TGTGCCAGCAGTTTAATCGAGAGGAGGTACGAGCAGTACTTC
few,TRBV4-2,17,TRBJ2-3,TRBD2,CASSQVSAGGYTDTQYF,TGTGCCAGCAGCCAAGTCTCGGCGGGGGGATACACAGATACGCAGTATTTT
few,TRBV7-2,15,TRBJ1-2,NA,CASSLANTGNQGYTF,TGTGCCAGCAGCTTAGCAAACACAGGGAACCAGGGCTACACCTTC
NA,TRBV28,14,TRBJ2-1,NA,CASSLLSSVAGQFF,TGTGCCAGCAGTCTCCTCAGCAGCGTCGCCGGGCAGTTCTTC
NA,TRBV20-1,16,TRBJ2-3,NA,CSARDPASGHGDTQYF,TGCAGTGCTAGAGATCCAGCATCGGGTCATGGAGATACGCAGTATTTT
NA,TRBV27,13,TRBJ2-7,NA,CASSLVTDYEQYF,TGTGCCAGCAGTTTGGTGACGGACTACGAGCAGTACTTC
NA,TRBV9,15,TRBJ2-3,NA,CASSVADIWGDTQYF,TGTGCCAGCAGCGTAGCTGACATTTGGGGGGATACGCAGTATTTT
NA,TRBV5-1,17,TRBJ2-3,TRBD1,CASSFLGQGARTDTQYF,TGCGCCAGCAGCTTTCTCGGACAGGGGGCGCGGACAGATACGCAGTATTTT
NA,TRBV2,14,TRBJ2-1,NA,CACAPVALRDEQFF,TGTGCCTGCGCCCCTGTAGCGTTACGGGATGAGCAGTTCTTC
NA,TRBV7-9,14,TRBJ1-2,NA,CASSLPTGAGGYTF,TGTGCCAGCAGCTTGCCGACTGGGGCGGGAGGCTACACCTTC
NA,TRBV9,16,TRBJ2-3,NA,CASSVLGAGLTDTQYF,TGTGCCAGCAGCGTACTAGGAGCGGGCCTTACAGATACGCAGTATTTT
NA,TRBV3-1,16,TRBJ1-5,NA,CASSQGHPGSNQPQHF,TGTGCCAGCAGCCAAGGACATCCCGGGAGCAATCAGCCCCAGCATTTT
NA,TRBV14,17,TRBJ2-7,TRBD2,CASSPSGLAGGPYEQYF,TGTGCCAGCAGCCCGAGTGGACTAGCGGGAGGTCCCTACGAGCAGTACTTC
few,TRBV6-1,14,TRBJ1-1,NA,CASSENRMNTEAFF,TGTGCCAGCAGTGAGAACAGAATGAACACTGAAGCTTTCTTT
NA,TRBV5-1,15,TRBJ2-5,NA,CASSRTLGGQETQYF,TGCGCCAGCAGCAGGACTCTTGGGGGCCAAGAGACCCAGTACTTC
NA,TRBV25-1,14,TRBJ2-1,NA,CASSEGSGISEQFF,TGTGCCAGCAGTGAGGGATCAGGGATCTCTGAGCAGTTCTTC
NA,TRBV28,16,TRBJ2-1,NA,CASSYFSEGLLDEQFF,TGTGCCAGCAGTTATTTCTCGGAGGGCCTTCTCGATGAGCAGTTCTTC
NA,TRBV5-1,16,TRBJ2-3,NA,CASSLEGGWSTDTQYF,TGCGCCAGCAGCTTGGAAGGGGGATGGAGCACAGATACGCAGTATTTT
NA,TRBV25-1,14,TRBJ1-6,TRBD1,CASGQEHYNSPLHF,TGTGCCAGCGGACAGGAGCACTATAATTCACCCCTCCACTTT
once,TRBV7-3,15,TRBJ2-7,NA,CASSLSRANSYEQYF,TGTGCCAGCAGCTTAAGTAGGGCCAACTCCTACGAGCAGTACTTC
many,TRBV28,15,TRBJ2-5,NA,CASSWSVGVPGTQYF,TGTGCCAGCAGTTGGTCGGTCGGAGTCCCAGGGACCCAGTACTTC
NA,TRBV12-3/TRBV12-4,14,TRBJ2-3,NA,CASRGGLNTDAQYF,TGTGCCAGCCGGGGAGGCCTCAACACAGATGCGCAGTATTTT
NA,TRBV7-9,13,TRBJ2-7,NA,CASSSEIADEQYF,TGTGCCAGCAGCTCCGAAATTGCGGACGAGCAGTACTTC
NA,TRBV7-9,17,TRBJ2-7,TRBD1,CASSEGTDRGLAYEQYF,TGTGCCAGCAGCGAAGGTACCGACAGGGGGCTCGCCTACGAGCAGTACTTC
few,TRBV27,17,TRBJ2-6,TRBD1,CASSRQGGRSGANVLTF,TGTGCCAGCAGTCGACAGGGCGGTAGGTCTGGGGCCAACGTCCTGACTTTC
few,TRBV29-1,16,TRBJ2-1,TRBD2,CSVGALSGGVHNEQFF,TGCAGCGTTGGGGCCCTTAGCGGGGGAGTTCACAATGAGCAGTTCTTC
NA,TRBV20-1,16,TRBJ2-5,TRBD2,CSARDLREAPGGTQYF,TGCAGTGCTAGAGATTTGCGGGAGGCTCCCGGGGGGACCCAGTACTTC
NA,TRBV6-5,14,TRBJ1-6,TRBD1,CASSYTGGNSPLHF,TGTGCCAGCAGTTATACAGGGGGTAATTCACCCCTCCACTTT
NA,TRBV28,14,TRBJ2-5,TRBD1,CASSLPGQGVTQYF,TGTGCCAGCAGTTTACCCGGACAGGGGGTGACCCAGTACTTC
once,TRBV27,14,TRBJ2-7,NA,CASSTNTGFHEQYF,TGTGCCAGCAGTACAAACACAGGGTTCCACGAGCAGTACTTC
few,TRBV20-1,14,TRBJ2-7,TRBD2,CSFLSREALYEQYF,TGCAGTTTTCTTTCGCGGGAGGCCCTCTACGAGCAGTACTTC
once,TRBV3-1,18,TRBJ2-5,TRBD2,CASSQDFVLAGYQETQYF,TGTGCCAGCAGCCAAGATTTCGTCCTAGCGGGGTACCAAGAGACCCAGTACTTC
few,TRBV29-1,12,TRBJ2-7,NA,CSIYSVAHEQYF,TGCAGCATTTACTCGGTTGCCCACGAGCAGTACTTC
once,TRBV5-1,18,TRBJ2-4,TRBD2,CASSLELAGGIRKNIQYF,TGCGCCAGCAGCTTGGAGCTAGCGGGGGGGATTCGCAAAAACATTCAGTACTTC
NA,TRBV28,15,TRBJ2-6,NA,CASIASGPGANVLTF,TGTGCCAGCATCGCCTCCGGGCCTGGGGCCAACGTCCTGACTTTC
NA,TRBV11-2,14,TRBJ1-2,NA,CASSLNPPRYGYTF,TGTGCCAGCAGCTTAAATCCCCCACGCTATGGCTACACCTTC
NA,TRBV20-1,14,TRBJ2-3,NA,CSARSGLSTDTQYF,TGCAGTGCTAGATCGGGACTTAGCACAGATACGCAGTATTTT
NA,TRBV7-2,20,TRBJ2-6,TRBD1,CASSAPGTGQVKGGANVLTF,TGTGCCAGCAGCGCACCCGGGACGGGACAGGTTAAGGGTGGGGCCAACGTCCTGACTTTC
NA,TRBV7-6,18,TRBJ2-6,NA,CASSLATGSGSGANVLTF,TGTGCCAGCAGCTTAGCGACAGGATCTGGGTCTGGGGCCAACGTCCTGACTTTC
NA,TRBV2,15,TRBJ1-5,NA,CASSERRVYGQPQHF,TGTGCCAGCAGTGAACGTAGGGTGTATGGTCAGCCCCAGCATTTT
NA,TRBV28,11,TRBJ1-5,NA,CASNDNQPRHF,TGTGCCAGCAACGACAATCAGCCCCGGCATTTT
few,TRBV10-3,11,TRBJ2-1,NA,CAISGTNEQFF,TGTGCCATCAGTGGTACCAATGAGCAGTTCTTC
NA,TRBV7-9,14,TRBJ2-5,NA,CASSLGTPQETRYF,TGTGCCAGCAGCTTAGGGACACCCCAAGAGACCCGGTACTTC
once,TRBV24-1,13,TRBJ2-5,NA,CATSEGLIETQYF,TGTGCCACCAGTGAGGGGTTGATTGAGACCCAGTACTTC
NA,TRBV6-2/TRBV6-3,14,TRBJ1-4,NA,CASIADFPGEKLFF,TGTGCCAGCATCGCGGACTTCCCCGGGGAAAAACTGTTTTTT
NA,TRBV2,14,TRBJ1-4,TRBD1,CASSRDRSYEKLFF,TGTGCCAGCAGCCGGGACAGGTCCTATGAAAAACTGTTTTTT
NA,TRBV20-1,13,TRBJ1-1,NA,CSARTTGLPEAFF,TGCAGTGCTAGAACTACAGGGCTCCCTGAAGCTTTCTTT
NA,TRBV4-1,13,TRBJ2-1,NA,CASRKVGGNEQFF,TGCGCCAGCAGAAAAGTAGGCGGAAATGAGCAGTTCTTC
NA,TRBV7-8,15,TRBJ2-5,NA,CASRTTRDGRETQYF,TGTGCCAGCAGAACCACCAGGGACGGGCGGGAGACCCAGTACTTC
few,TRBV20-1,14,TRBJ2-3,TRBD1,CSALDREKIDTQYF,TGCAGTGCCCTAGACAGGGAAAAAATAGATACGCAGTATTTT
NA,TRBV2,15,TRBJ1-1,NA,CASSYTGSMNTEAFF,TGTGCCAGCAGCTATACAGGGTCCATGAACACTGAAGCTTTCTTT
NA,TRBV7-6,16,TRBJ2-5,TRBD1,CASSSPRDRGRSEQYF,TGTGCCAGCAGCTCACCCCGGGACAGGGGGCGTAGTGAGCAGTACTTC
NA,TRBV2,18,TRBJ2-3,TRBD2,CASSRVSKAGLGTDTRYF,TGTGCCAGCAGTCGGGTTTCTAAAGCGGGGCTAGGCACAGATACGCGGTATTTT
NA,TRBV7-3,15,TRBJ2-1,NA,CASSLYGETYNEQFF,TGTGCCAGCAGCTTATATGGGGAGACCTACAATGAGCAGTTCTTC
NA,TRBV7-2,16,TRBJ2-3,NA,CASSLYRVGGTDTQYF,TGTGCCAGCAGCCTATACAGGGTGGGTGGCACAGATACGCAGTATTTT
few,TRBV7-2,16,TRBJ2-7,TRBD1,CASSLAVGTVPYEQYF,TGTGCCAGCAGCTTGGCGGTTGGGACAGTTCCCTACGAGCAGTACTTC
few,TRBV15,17,TRBJ2-5,TRBD2,CATSRDRASGRQETQYF,TGTGCCACCAGCAGAGATAGGGCTAGCGGGAGACAAGAGACCCAGTACTTC
NA,TRBV28,15,TRBJ2-7,TRBD1,CASSPVGTGANEQYF,TGTGCCAGCAGTCCCGTCGGGACAGGTGCCAACGAGCAGTACTTC